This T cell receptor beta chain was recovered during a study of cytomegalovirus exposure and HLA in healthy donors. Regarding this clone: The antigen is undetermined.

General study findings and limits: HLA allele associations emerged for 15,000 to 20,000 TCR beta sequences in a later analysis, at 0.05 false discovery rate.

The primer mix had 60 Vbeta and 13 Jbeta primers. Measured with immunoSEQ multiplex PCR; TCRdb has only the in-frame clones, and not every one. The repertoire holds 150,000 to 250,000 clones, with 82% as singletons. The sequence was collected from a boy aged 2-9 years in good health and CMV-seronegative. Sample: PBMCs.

In DNA form, the CDR3 reads TGTGCCGGCGCAGGGGGAACTTTAGCGCACGAGCAGTACTTC. Residues: CAGAGGTLAHEQYF. The chain uses TRBV2 and TRBJ2-7; 7 bases line up with TRBD1. The CDR3 runs 14 residues. The germline V gene encodes CDR1 SNHLY and CDR2 FYNNEI. Trimming took 11 bases from V and 5 from J; bases not matched to a gene: 15.